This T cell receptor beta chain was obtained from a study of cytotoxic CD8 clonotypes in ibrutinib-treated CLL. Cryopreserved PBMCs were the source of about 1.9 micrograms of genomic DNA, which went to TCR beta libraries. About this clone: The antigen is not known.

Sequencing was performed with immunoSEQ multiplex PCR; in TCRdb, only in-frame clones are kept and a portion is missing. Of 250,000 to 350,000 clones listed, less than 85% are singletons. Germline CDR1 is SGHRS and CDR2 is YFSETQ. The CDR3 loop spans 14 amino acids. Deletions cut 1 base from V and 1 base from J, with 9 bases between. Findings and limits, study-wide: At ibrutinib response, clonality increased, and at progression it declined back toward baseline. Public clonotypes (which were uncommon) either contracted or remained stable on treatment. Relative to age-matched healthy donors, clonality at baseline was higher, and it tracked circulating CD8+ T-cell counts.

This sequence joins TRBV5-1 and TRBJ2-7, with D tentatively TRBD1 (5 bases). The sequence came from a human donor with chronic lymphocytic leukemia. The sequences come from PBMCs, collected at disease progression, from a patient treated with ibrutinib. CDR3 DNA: TGCGCCAGCAGCTTGATGAGACAGTCCTACGAGCAGTACTTC. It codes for CASSLMRQSYEQYF.